This T cell receptor beta chain derives from a study of blood T cell repertoires in COVID-19. Per the original data handling: Quantification of nucleated cells was approximated via reference gene primer amplification. Repertoires were generated with immunoSEQ multiplex PCR, while TCRdb's copy carries only in-frame clones and drops some. That table gives V, J and clone size, and the DNA gave D and trimming. The sample lists 250,000 to 300,000 clones; approximately 85% were seen once. The germline gives CDR1 SGHRS, CDR2 YFSETQ. Between the trimmed V and J ends, which lost 8 bases and 7 bases, there was a span of 24 bases. The CDR3 totals 15 residues.

The origin of this receptor is a woman between 50 and 59 years old who had recovered from COVID-19. The chain uses TRBV5-1 and TRBJ1-2; a possible D gene is TRBD1 (5 bases). Sequenced: PBMCs or T cells enriched from blood (not recorded which). CDR3 in DNA: TGCGCCAGGAGCGCCCCTAGTGGGGGGAATTCTGGCTACACCTTC. This encodes CARSAPSGGNSGYTF.